This T cell receptor (beta chain) was retrieved from a study of blood T cells in healthy people across ages. Germline CDR1 SGHAT, CDR2 FQNNGV. The V end was cut by 3 bases, the J end by 4 bases, with 14 bases between. This CDR3 has 15 residues. Only a few counts were recorded for this clonotype. Its antigen remains unidentified. Notes on the study in general: PBMCs went unsorted, and a conclusive naive versus antigen-experienced comparison was therefore prevented. Naive T cell percentage showed a strong correlation with the diversity of TCR beta.

PCR was performed a second time for about 6 to 12 cycles using a sample-barcoded 5' primer and a J-beta primer mix. Every single cDNA molecule received a tag from a template-switch adaptor with 12 random nucleotides. TCRdb passed the 5' RACE reads through MiXCR, listing each CDR3 protein once. The sample carries some 1.4 million distinct CDR3 sequences, 35% to 45% recorded once. The sample was blood. This clonotype was obtained from a woman under 30 in good health. V is TRBV11-2 and J is TRBJ2-3; D is perhaps TRBD2 (6 bases). CDR3: CASSLRRDGADTQYF. As DNA, the CDR3 is TGTGCCAGCAGCTTGCGGCGGGATGGGGCAGATACGCAGTATTTT.